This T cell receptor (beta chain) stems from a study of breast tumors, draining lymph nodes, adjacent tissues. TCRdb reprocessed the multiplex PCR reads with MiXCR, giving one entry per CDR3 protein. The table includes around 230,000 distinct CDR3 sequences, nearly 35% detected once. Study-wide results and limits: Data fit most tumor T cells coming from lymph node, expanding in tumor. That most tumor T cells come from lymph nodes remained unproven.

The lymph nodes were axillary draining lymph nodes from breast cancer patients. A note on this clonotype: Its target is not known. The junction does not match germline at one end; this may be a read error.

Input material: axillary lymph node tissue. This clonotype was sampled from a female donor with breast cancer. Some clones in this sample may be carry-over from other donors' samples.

The CDR3 loop is CASSYGLGTINEKLVF. The CDR3 DNA is TGTGCCAGCAGTTACGGGTTAGGGACCATAAATGAAAAACTGGTTTTC. This chain connects TRBV6-1 to TRBJ1-4; TRBD1 is a possible D gene (5 bases). CDR1 and CDR2 (germline): MNHNS, SASEGT. This CDR3 is built from 16 residues.